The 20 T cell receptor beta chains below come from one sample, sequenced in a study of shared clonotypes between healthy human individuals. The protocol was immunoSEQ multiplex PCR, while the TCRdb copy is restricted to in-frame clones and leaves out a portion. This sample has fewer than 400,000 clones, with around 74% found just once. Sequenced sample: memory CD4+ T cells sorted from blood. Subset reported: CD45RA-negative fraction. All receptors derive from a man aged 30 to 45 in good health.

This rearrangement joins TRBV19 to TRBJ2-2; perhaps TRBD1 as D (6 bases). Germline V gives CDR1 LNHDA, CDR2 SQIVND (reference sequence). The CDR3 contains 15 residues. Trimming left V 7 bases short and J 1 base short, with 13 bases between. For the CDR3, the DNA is TGTGCCAGTACCCCAAGGGACATGAACACCGGGGAGCTGTTTTTT. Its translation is CASTPRDMNTGELFF.

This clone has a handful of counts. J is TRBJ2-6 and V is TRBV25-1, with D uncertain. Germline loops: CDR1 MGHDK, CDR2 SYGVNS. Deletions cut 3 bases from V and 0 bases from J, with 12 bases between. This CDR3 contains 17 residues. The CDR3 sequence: CASSDPTLISGANVLTF. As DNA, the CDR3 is TGTGCCAGCAGTGACCCGACACTGATCTCTGGGGCCAACGTCCTGACTTTC. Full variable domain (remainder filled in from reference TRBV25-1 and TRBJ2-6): EADIYQTPRYLVIGTGKKITLECSQTMGHDKMYWYQQDPGMELHLIHYSYGVNSTEKGDLSSESTVSRIRTEHFPLTLESARPSHTSQYLCASSDPTLISGANVLTFGAGSRLTVL.

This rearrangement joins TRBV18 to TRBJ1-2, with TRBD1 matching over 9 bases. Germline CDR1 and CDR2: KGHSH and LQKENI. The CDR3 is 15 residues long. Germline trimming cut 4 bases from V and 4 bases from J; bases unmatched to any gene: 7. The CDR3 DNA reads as TGTGCCAGCTCACAACAGGGGGCGATGATCTATGGCTACACCTTC. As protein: CASSQQGAMIYGYTF.

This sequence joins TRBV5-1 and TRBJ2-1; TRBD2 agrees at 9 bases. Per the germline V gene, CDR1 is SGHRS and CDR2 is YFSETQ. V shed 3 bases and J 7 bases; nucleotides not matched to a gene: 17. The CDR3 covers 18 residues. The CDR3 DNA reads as TGCGCCAGCAGCTCGGACCCCCTCTCGGCGGGAGGGAGGAATGAGCAGTTCTTC. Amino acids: CASSSDPLSAGGRNEQFF.

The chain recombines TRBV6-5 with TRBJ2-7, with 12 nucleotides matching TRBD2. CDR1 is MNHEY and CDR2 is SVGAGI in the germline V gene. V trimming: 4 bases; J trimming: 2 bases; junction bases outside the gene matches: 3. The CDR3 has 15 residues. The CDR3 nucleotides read TGTGCCAGCAGTTCCCTAGCGGGAGGGACCTACGAGCAGTACTTC. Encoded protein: CASSSLAGGTYEQYF.

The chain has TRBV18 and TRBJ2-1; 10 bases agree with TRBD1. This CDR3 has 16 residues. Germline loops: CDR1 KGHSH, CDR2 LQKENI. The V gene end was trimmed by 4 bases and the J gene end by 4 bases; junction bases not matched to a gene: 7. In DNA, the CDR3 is TGTGCCAGCTCACGAAAGGGACAGGGGATTTACAATGAGCAGTTCTTC. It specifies CASSRKGQGIYNEQFF.

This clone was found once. CDR3 region: CASSLDSGGLSYGYTF. The DNA of the CDR3 is TGCGCCAGCAGCTTGGATTCGGGGGGGCTCTCCTATGGCTACACCTTC. V and J are TRBV5-1 and TRBJ1-2, with a weak D call TRBD1 (6 bases). V was clipped by 0 bases and J by 4 bases, with 16 bases between them. This CDR3 contains 16 residues. The V gene's germline CDR1 is SGHRS and CDR2 YFSETQ.

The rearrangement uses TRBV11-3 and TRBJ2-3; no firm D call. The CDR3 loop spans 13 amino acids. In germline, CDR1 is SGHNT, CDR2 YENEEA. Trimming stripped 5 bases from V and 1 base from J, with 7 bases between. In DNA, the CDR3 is TGTGCCAGCAGCAGGCAGGGCACAGATACGCAGTATTTT. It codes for CASSRQGTDTQYF.

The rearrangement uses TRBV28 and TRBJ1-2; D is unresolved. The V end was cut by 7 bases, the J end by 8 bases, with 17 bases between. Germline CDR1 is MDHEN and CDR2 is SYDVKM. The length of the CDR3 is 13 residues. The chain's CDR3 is CASTNGGVGGYTF. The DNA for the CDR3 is TGTGCCAGCACCAATGGTGGGGTAGGCGGCTACACCTTC.

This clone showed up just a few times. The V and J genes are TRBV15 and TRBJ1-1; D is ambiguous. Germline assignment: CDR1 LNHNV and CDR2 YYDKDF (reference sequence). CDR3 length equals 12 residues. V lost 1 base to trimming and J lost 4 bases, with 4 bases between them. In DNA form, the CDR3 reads TGTGCCACCAGCAGAGCCGGCACTGAAGCTTTCTTT. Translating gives CATSRAGTEAFF.

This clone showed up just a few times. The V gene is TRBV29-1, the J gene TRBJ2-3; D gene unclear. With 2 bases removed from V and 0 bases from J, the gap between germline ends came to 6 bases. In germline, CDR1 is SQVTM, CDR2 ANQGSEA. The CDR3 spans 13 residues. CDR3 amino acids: CSVEPWSTDTQYF. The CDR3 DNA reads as TGCAGCGTTGAACCCTGGAGCACAGATACGCAGTATTTT.

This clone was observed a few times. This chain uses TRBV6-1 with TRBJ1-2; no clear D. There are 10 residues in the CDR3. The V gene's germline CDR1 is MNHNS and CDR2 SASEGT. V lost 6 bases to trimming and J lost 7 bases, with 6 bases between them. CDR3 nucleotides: TGTGCCAGCAGGAGGTTTGGCTACACCTTC. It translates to CASRRFGYTF.

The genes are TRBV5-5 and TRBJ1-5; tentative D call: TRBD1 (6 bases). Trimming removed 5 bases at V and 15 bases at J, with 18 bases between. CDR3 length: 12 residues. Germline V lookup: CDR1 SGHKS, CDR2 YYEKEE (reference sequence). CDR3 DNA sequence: TGTGCCAGCAGTTACGCACAGGGTGCGGCGCATTTT. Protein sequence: CASSYAQGAAHF.

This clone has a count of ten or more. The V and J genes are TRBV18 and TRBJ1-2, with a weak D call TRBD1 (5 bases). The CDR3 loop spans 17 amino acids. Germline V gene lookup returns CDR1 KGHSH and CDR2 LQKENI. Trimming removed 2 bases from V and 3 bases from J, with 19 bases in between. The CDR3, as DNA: TGTGCCAGCTCACCATCCGGCGGGGCGATAGTGGACTATGGCTACACCTTC. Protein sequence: CASSPSGGAIVDYGYTF.

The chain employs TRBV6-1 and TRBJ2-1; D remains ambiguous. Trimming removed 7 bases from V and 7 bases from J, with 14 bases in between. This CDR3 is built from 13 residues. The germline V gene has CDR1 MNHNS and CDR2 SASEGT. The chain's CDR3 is CASKVEVGNEQFF. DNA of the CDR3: TGTGCCAGCAAGGTTGAGGTCGGGAATGAGCAGTTCTTC.

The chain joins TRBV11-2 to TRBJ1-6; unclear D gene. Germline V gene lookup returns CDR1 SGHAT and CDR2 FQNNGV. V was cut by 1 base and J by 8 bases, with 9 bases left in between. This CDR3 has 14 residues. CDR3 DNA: TGTGCCAGCAGCTTAGGGACCCGTGATTCACCCCTCCACTTT. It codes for CASSLGTRDSPLHF.

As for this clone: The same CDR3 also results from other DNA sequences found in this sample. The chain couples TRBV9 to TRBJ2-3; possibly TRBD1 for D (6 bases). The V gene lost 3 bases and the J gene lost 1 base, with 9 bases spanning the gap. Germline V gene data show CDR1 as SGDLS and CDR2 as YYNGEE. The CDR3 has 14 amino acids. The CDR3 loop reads CASSDGGGTDTQYF. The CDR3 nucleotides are TGTGCCAGCAGCGATGGGGGCGGCACAGATACGCAGTATTTT. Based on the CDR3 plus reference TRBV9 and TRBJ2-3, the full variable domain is DSGVTQTPKHLITATGQRVTLRCSPRSGDLSVYWYQQSLDQGLQFLIQYYNGEERAKGNILERFSAQQFPDLHSELNLSSLELGDSALYFCASSDGGGTDTQYFGPGTRLTVL.

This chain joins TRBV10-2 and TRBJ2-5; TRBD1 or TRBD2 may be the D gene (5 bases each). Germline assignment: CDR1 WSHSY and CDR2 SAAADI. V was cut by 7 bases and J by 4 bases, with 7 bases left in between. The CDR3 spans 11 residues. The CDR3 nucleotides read TGCGCCAGCACTGGGGGAGAGACCCAGTACTTC. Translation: CASTGGETQYF.

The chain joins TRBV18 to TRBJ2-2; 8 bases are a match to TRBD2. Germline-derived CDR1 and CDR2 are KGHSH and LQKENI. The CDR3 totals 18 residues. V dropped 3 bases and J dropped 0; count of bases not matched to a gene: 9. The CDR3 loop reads CASSPRRPGLANTGELFF. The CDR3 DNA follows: TGTGCCAGCTCACCCAGACGCCCGGGACTAGCGAACACCGGGGAGCTGTTTTTT.

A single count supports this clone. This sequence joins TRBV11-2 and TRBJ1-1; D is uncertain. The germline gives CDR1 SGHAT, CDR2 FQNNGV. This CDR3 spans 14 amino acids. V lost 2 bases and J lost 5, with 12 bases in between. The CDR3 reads CASSLSSRRTEAFF. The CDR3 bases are TGTGCCAGCAGCTTATCCTCAAGGAGGACTGAAGCTTTCTTT.